This T cell receptor (beta chain) was captured in a study of shared clonotypes between healthy human individuals. Regarding the study as a whole: Some clonotypes were shared by all four sorted-subset donors, while others were not shared. The non-shared ones had lower generation probabilities than the shared ones.

In regard to this clone: The antigen is unknown.

There are 16 residues in the CDR3. Trimming took off 0 bases at V and 2 bases at J, with 11 bases between the two ends. Germline V gene data show CDR1 as LGHNA and CDR2 as YNFKEQ. HIV-negative, healthy adults without recent acute infections or vaccinations were the donors. The protocol was immunoSEQ multiplex PCR, while the TCRdb copy is restricted to in-frame clones and leaves out a portion. This table has about 980,000 clones, roughly 72% appearing once. This receptor was identified in a man between 18 and 35 years old in good health. Sequenced sample: memory CD4+ T cells sorted from blood. Subset specified: CD45RA-negative fraction. V gene TRBV4-2 combines with J gene TRBJ1-5, with no clear D. The CDR3 region has the DNA TGTGCCAGCAGCCAAGATCTGGAACAGCGCAATCAGCCCCAGCATTTT. This codes for CASSQDLEQRNQPQHF.